This TCR beta chain was observed in a study of blood T cell repertoires in COVID-19. Study-level information: There were acute and convalescent COVID-19 samples, and they came from the United States, Italy and Spain. Nucleic acid was either cDNA or gDNA, and it came from T cells, B-cell-depleted T cells, or PBMCs.

In the source study's methods: Amplification from reference gene primers served as the basis for estimated nucleated cell counts. Repertoires were generated with immunoSEQ multiplex PCR, while TCRdb's copy carries only in-frame clones and drops some. That table furnishes V, J and clone size, whereas the DNA furnished D and trimming. The profile covers around 140,000 clones, with roughly 84% appearing a single time and more than 1.4% taken by the ten largest. Germline CDR1 and CDR2: SQVTM and ANQGSEA. The CDR3 length is 14 residues. The V gene end was trimmed by 3 bases and the J gene end by 4 bases; junction bases not matched to a gene: 4.

Sample: peripheral blood. The chain links TRBV29-1 to TRBJ2-3, with 10 bases that match TRBD1. This TCR was recovered from a man aged 55 to 70 with acute or convalescent COVID-19. As DNA, the CDR3 is TGCAGCGTTGACGAGACAGGGGGCGCAGATACGCAGTATTTT. It codes for CSVDETGGADTQYF.